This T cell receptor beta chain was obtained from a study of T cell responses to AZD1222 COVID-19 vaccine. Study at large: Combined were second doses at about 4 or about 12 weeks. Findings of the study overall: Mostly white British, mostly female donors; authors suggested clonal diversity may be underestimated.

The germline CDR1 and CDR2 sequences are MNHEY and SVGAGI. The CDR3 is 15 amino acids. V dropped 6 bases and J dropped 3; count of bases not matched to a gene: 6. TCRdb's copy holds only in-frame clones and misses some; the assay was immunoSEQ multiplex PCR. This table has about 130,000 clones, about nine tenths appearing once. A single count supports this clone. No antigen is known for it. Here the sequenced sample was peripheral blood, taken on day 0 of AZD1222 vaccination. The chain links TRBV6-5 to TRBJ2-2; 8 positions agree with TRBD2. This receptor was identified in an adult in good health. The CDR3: CASRGLAPDTGELFF. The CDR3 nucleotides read TGTGCCAGCAGAGGACTAGCCCCAGACACCGGGGAGCTGTTTTTT.